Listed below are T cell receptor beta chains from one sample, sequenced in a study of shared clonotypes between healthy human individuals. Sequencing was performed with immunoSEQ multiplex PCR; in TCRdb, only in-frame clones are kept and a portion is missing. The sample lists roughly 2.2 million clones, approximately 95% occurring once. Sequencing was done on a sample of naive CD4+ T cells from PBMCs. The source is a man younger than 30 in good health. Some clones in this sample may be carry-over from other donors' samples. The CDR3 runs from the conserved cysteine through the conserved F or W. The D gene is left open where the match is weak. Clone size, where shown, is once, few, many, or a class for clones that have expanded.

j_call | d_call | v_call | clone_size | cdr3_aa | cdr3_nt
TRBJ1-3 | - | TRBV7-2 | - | CASSSSPNTIYF | TGTGCCAGCAGCTCGAGCCCCAACACCATATATTTT
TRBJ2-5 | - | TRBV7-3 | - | CASSLMGLNQETQYF | TGTGCCAGCAGCTTAATGGGCCTCAACCAAGAGACCCAGTACTTC
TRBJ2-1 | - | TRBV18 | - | CASSPPTSNEQFF | TGTGCCAGCTCACCACCGACTAGCAATGAGCAGTTCTTC
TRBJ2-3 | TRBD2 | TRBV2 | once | CASRRAGGADTQYF | TGTGCCAGCCGCAGGGCGGGAGGGGCAGATACGCAGTATTTT
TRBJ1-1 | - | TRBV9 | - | CASSVLPGAEAFF | TGTGCCAGCAGCGTCCTACCAGGGGCTGAAGCTTTCTTT
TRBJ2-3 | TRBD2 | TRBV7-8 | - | CASSLTSGAGDTQYF | TGTGCCAGCAGCTTAACTAGCGGGGCGGGAGATACGCAGTATTTT
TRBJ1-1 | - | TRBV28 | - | CASRGQGSEAFF | TGTGCCAGCAGGGGCCAGGGGTCTGAAGCTTTCTTT
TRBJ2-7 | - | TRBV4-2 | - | CASSQDSGAFYEQYF | TGTGCCAGCAGCCAAGATTCTGGGGCCTTCTACGAGCAGTACTTC
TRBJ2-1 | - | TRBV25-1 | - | CASSPGSSYNEQFF | TGTGCCAGTTCCCCGGGAAGCTCCTACAATGAGCAGTTCTTC
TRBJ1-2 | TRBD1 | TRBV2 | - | CASSEGGGNYGYTF | TGTGCCAGCAGTGAGGGAGGGGGCAACTATGGCTACACCTTC
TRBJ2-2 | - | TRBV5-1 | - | CASSEGGPGELFF | TGCGCCAGCAGCGAAGGGGGTCCCGGGGAGCTGTTTTTT
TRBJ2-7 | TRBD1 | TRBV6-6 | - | CASSYSTGTYEQYF | TGTGCCAGCAGTTACTCGACAGGGACCTACGAGCAGTACTTC
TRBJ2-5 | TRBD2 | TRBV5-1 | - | CASCLGLAGAGETQYF | TGCGCCAGTTGCCTGGGACTAGCGGGAGCCGGCGAGACCCAGTACTTC
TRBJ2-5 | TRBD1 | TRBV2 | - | CASVRNRGLETQYF | TGTGCCAGCGTACGGAACAGGGGGCTGGAGACCCAGTACTTC
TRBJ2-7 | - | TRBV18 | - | CASSPSGNRDEQYF | TGTGCCAGCTCACCATCCGGGAACAGGGACGAGCAGTACTTC
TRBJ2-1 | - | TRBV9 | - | CASSVGVSFYNEQFF | TGTGCCAGCAGCGTAGGTGTGTCTTTCTACAATGAGCAGTTCTTC
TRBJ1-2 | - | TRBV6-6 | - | CASSQGLNYGYTF | TGTGCCAGCAGCCAGGGCCTTAACTATGGCTACACCTTC
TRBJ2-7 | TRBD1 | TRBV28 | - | CASSSRTGARNEQYF | TGTGCCAGCAGTTCTCGGACAGGGGCGCGGAACGAGCAGTACTTC
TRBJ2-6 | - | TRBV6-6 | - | CASNPTGANVLTF | TGTGCCAGCAATCCGACTGGGGCCAACGTCCTGACTTTC
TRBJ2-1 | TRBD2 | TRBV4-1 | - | CASSQDHSKREIYEQFF | TGCGCCAGCAGCCAAGATCACTCTAAGCGGGAGATCTATGAGCAGTTCTTC
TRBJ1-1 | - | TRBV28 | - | CAAVTTSLNTEAFF | TGTGCCGCCGTCACAACCTCCCTGAACACTGAAGCTTTCTTT
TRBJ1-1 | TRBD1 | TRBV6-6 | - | CASSERQGYTEAFF | TGTGCCAGCAGTGAGAGACAGGGTTACACTGAAGCTTTCTTT